These 24 T cell receptor beta chains came from one sample sequenced in a study of identical twins. Each CDR3 protein is one row after TCRdb ran MiXCR on the 5' RACE reads. Here the sample spans around 500,000 distinct CDR3 sequences, approximately 15% being singletons. The data also belong to a second study, concerning yellow fever vaccine responses in identical twins.

The sample comprised CD4+ T cells sorted from blood. Every receptor here comes from a young woman in good health.

The rearrangement uses TRBV2 and TRBJ2-7; D is possibly TRBD2 (5 bases). V was shortened by 8 bases and J by 0 bases, with 17 bases between the two germline ends. The germline CDR1 and CDR2 sequences are SNHLY and FYNNEI. The CDR3 loop spans 15 amino acids. CDR3 loop: CASRVGGLSSYEQYF. The CDR3, as DNA: TGTGCCAGCCGAGTTGGAGGTTTAAGCTCCTACGAGCAGTACTTC.

This clonotype was detected many times. This sequence joins TRBV7-8 and TRBJ2-3; TRBD2 agrees at 11 bases. This CDR3 is 17 amino acids long. Germline CDR1 is SGHVS and CDR2 is FQNEAQ. The trim removed 1 base at V and 3 bases at J, leaving 6 bases unmatched. In DNA form, the CDR3 reads TGTGCCAGCAGCTTAGAGACTAGCGGGACGGGGACAGATACGCAGTATTTT. The encoded protein is CASSLETSGTGTDTQYF.

This clonotype was found a few times. V and J are TRBV12-3 or TRBV12-4 and TRBJ2-6; D gene ambiguous. There are 17 residues in the CDR3. Trimming shortened V by 0 bases and J by 4 bases, and 13 bases separated the two germline ends. The CDR3 DNA sequence: TGTGCCAGCAGTTTAGCGATAAGGGCGTCCGGGGCCAACGTCCTGACTTTC. Translation gives CASSLAIRASGANVLTF.

This clonotype has ten or more counts. The V call is TRBV4-1, the J call TRBJ2-5; D gene ambiguous. Germline values: CDR1 MGHRA, CDR2 YSYEKL. The CDR3 contains 15 residues. V gave up 1 base and J gave up 1 base, with 10 bases separating them. The CDR3 DNA follows: TGCGCCAGCAGCCAAGGATTCGCGGTCCAAGAGACCCAGTACTTC. As protein: CASSQGFAVQETQYF.

A few counts support this clonotype. V usage is TRBV7-9 and J usage is TRBJ2-5, with a tentative D call TRBD2 (5 bases). Germline V gene lookup returns CDR1 SEHNR and CDR2 FQNEAQ (reference sequence). V was clipped by 5 bases and J by 7 bases, with 8 bases between them. CDR3 length equals 11 residues. CDR3 sequence: CASSPEGTQYF. CDR3 sequence (DNA): TGTGCCAGCAGCCCTGAGGGGACCCAGTACTTC.

The table lists this clonotype with many counts. CDR3 DNA: TGTGCCATCAGTGACCTCAGGAGAGATCAAGAGACCCAGTACTTC. Its protein is CAISDLRRDQETQYF. The genes are TRBV10-3 and TRBJ2-5, with D unresolved. Per germline, CDR1 ENHRY and CDR2 SYGVKD. V was shortened by 3 bases and J by 2 bases, with 13 bases between the two germline ends. The CDR3 is made up of 15 amino acids.

J is TRBJ2-5 and V is TRBV5-1; 7 nucleotides line up with TRBD2. V lost 5 bases to trimming and J lost 2 bases; unmatched junction nucleotides: 6. Per germline, CDR1 SGHRS and CDR2 YFSETQ. There are 14 residues in the CDR3. The CDR3 spells CASRFLAAQETQYF. CDR3 in DNA: TGCGCCAGCAGGTTTCTAGCGGCACAAGAGACCCAGTACTTC.

The rearrangement links TRBV28 to TRBJ2-3; 8 nucleotides match TRBD1. With V trimmed by 7 bases and J by 1 base, 7 bases remained unmatched. Germline-derived CDR1 and CDR2 are MDHEN and SYDVKM. The CDR3 contains 15 residues. CDR3 nucleotide sequence: TGTGCCAGCACGGGACAGGAGGTTCGCACAGATACGCAGTATTTT. Its protein product is CASTGQEVRTDTQYF. The full variable domain, completed using reference TRBV28 and TRBJ2-3, is DVKVTQSSRYLVKRTGEKVFLECVQDMDHENMFWYRQDPGLGLRLIYFSYDVKMKEKGDIPEGYSVSREKKERFSLILESASTNQTSMYLCASTGQEVRTDTQYFGPGTRLTVL.

This clonotype was found a few times. The chain carries TRBV5-1 and TRBJ1-1, with no clear D. V shed 5 bases and J shed 3 bases, with 14 bases lying between them. CDR1 is SGHRS and CDR2 is YFSETQ in the germline V gene. The length of the CDR3 is 14 residues. The CDR3 bases are TGCGCCAGCAGGTTTAGTCTTACGGACACTGAAGCTTTCTTT. Protein product: CASRFSLTDTEAFF.

This clonotype came up a few times. CDR3: CASSQATGGHTGELFF. In DNA form, the CDR3 reads TGTGCCAGCAGCCAAGCGACAGGGGGCCACACCGGGGAGCTGTTTTTT. The gene calls are TRBV7-8 and TRBJ2-2, with 10 positions matching TRBD1. Germline lookup yields CDR1 SGHVS and CDR2 FQNEAQ. The junction had 6 bases not matched to a gene; V was cut back by 5 bases and J by 3 bases. The CDR3 contains 16 residues.

The chain is built from TRBV3-1 and TRBJ1-2; D is perhaps TRBD1 (5 bases). V lost 3 bases to trimming and J lost 8 bases, with 10 bases between them. Germline V gives CDR1 LGHDT, CDR2 YNNKEL (reference sequence). The CDR3 loop spans 12 amino acids. CDR3 residues: CASSQTAGGYTF. The CDR3 nucleotides are TGTGCCAGCAGCCAGACAGCGGGAGGCTACACCTTC.

Ten or more counts support this clonotype. This chain connects TRBV4-2 to TRBJ1-6, with D tentatively TRBD1 (5 bases). This CDR3 is built from 16 residues. V lost 0 bases, J lost 10 bases, and 16 bases lay in between. The germline V gene encodes CDR1 LGHNA and CDR2 YNFKEQ. In DNA, the CDR3 is TGTGCCAGCAGCCAAGATCTTGGGACGGTTAGGTCACCCCTCCACTTT. Translating gives CASSQDLGTVRSPLHF.

Only one count was recorded for this clonotype. The J gene is TRBJ2-3, the V gene TRBV4-3; 9 nucleotides match TRBD2. V lost 1 base, J lost 5 bases, and 10 bases stayed unmatched. This CDR3 spans 17 amino acids. CDR1 is LGHNA and CDR2 is YSLEER in the germline V gene. CDR3 nucleotide sequence: TGCGCCAGCAGCCAAGGGCTAGCGGGATCGGGGGTAGATACGCAGTATTTT. Amino acids: CASSQGLAGSGVDTQYF.

The rearrangement links TRBV18 to TRBJ2-7; TRBD1 matches at 7 bases. Germline CDR1 KGHSH, CDR2 LQKENI. The CDR3 is 14 amino acids. The trim removed 3 bases at V and 2 bases at J, leaving 4 bases unmatched. CDR3 protein: CASSPATGAYEQYF. CDR3 nucleotides: TGTGCCAGCTCACCTGCCACAGGGGCCTACGAGCAGTACTTC. The full variable domain, its missing parts supplied by reference TRBV18 and TRBJ2-7, is NAGVMQNPRHLVRRRGQEARLRCSPMKGHSHVYWYRQLPEEGLKFMVYLQKENIIDESGMPKERFSAEFPKEGPSILRIQQVVRGDSAAYFCASSPATGAYEQYFGPGTRLTVT.

Many counts were recorded for this clonotype. CDR3 bases: TGCAGCGCTACGGGACTAGCGGAATTGAACACCGGGGAGCTGTTTTTT. It specifies CSATGLAELNTGELFF. The genes are TRBV29-1 and TRBJ2-2, with 11 bases that match TRBD2. Looked up from germline, CDR1 is SQVTM and CDR2 is ANQGSEA. V shed 7 bases, J shed 1 base, and the junction held 8 bases outside the gene matches. This CDR3 is 16 amino acids long.

There are a few counts of this clonotype. The chain couples TRBV30 to TRBJ2-3; 10 nucleotides match TRBD2. The germline gives CDR1 GTSNPN, CDR2 SVGIG (reference sequence). The junction had 0 bases not matched to a gene; V was cut back by 3 bases and J by 3 bases. The CDR3 has 13 amino acids. DNA of the CDR3: TGTGCCTGGAGGACTAGCGGGACAGATACGCAGTATTTT. Its protein is CAWRTSGTDTQYF.

This rearrangement joins TRBV29-1 to TRBJ2-5, with 12 bases matching TRBD2. This CDR3 is 16 amino acids long. Trimming at V came to 8 bases and at J to 5 bases, leaving 15 bases not matched to a gene. CDR1 is SQVTM and CDR2 is ANQGSEA in the germline V gene. CDR3 loop: CSTTLTSGGRGETQYF. In DNA, the CDR3 is TGCAGCACGACGTTGACTAGCGGGGGACGAGGGGAGACCCAGTACTTC. Supplemented by reference TRBV29-1 and TRBJ2-5, the full variable domain reads SAVISQKPSRDICQRGTSLTIQCQVDSQVTMMFWYRQQPGQSLTLIATANQGSEATYESGFVIDKFPISRPNLTFSTLTVSNMSPEDSSIYLCSTTLTSGGRGETQYFGPGTRLLVL.

This clonotype was counted only a few times. The chain has TRBV6-1 and TRBJ2-1, with D hard to call. The CDR3 is made up of 15 amino acids. Per germline, CDR1 MNHNS and CDR2 SASEGT. Trimming removed 6 bases at V and 2 bases at J, with 14 bases between. This CDR3 is CASSRAAPPYNEQFF. CDR3 bases: TGTGCCAGCAGCCGGGCCGCGCCCCCCTACAATGAGCAGTTCTTC.

The genes are TRBV28 and TRBJ2-5; 8 bases match TRBD2. The germline V gene encodes CDR1 MDHEN and CDR2 SYDVKM. After removal of 7 bases from V and 5 bases from J, the junction contained 9 bases not matched to a gene. This CDR3 has 14 amino acids. The CDR3 nucleotides read TGTGCCAGCACATCGGGAGGGCCGTCGGAGACCCAGTACTTC. This codes for CASTSGGPSETQYF.

This clonotype was recorded at least ten times. The chain has TRBV12-3 or TRBV12-4 and TRBJ2-3, with TRBD2 as a possible D gene (5 bases). V was trimmed by 2 bases and J by 5 bases, leaving 8 bases between them. This CDR3 is 13 amino acids long. Here the CDR3 DNA reads TGTGCCAGCAGTTTACTCGGGGTAGATACGCAGTATTTT. It specifies CASSLLGVDTQYF.

The V gene is TRBV5-1, the J gene TRBJ2-7; 10 nucleotides match TRBD2. Germline trimming cut 3 bases from V and 3 bases from J; bases unmatched to any gene: 6. The CDR3 covers 15 residues. Germline-derived CDR1 and CDR2 are SGHRS and YFSETQ. CDR3 in DNA: TGCGCCAGCAGCTCCCTGAGCGGGGGGGTCTACGAGCAGTACTTC. As protein: CASSSLSGGVYEQYF.

The chain employs TRBV30 and TRBJ2-5; a weak D match, TRBD1 (6 bases). From germline, CDR1 is GTSNPN and CDR2 SVGIG (reference sequence). With 3 bases removed from V and 4 bases from J, the gap between germline ends came to 21 bases. The CDR3 has 16 residues. CDR3 in amino acids: CAWSGGSGALSETQYF. The DNA of the CDR3 is TGTGCCTGGAGCGGCGGGTCAGGGGCCCTTTCAGAGACCCAGTACTTC.

The rearrangement uses TRBV3-1 and TRBJ2-3; D might be TRBD1 or TRBD2, each matching 6 bases. Trimming removed 10 bases at V and 0 bases at J, with 29 bases between. Germline values: CDR1 LGHDT, CDR2 YNNKEL (reference sequence). The CDR3 is 19 residues long. CDR3 loop: CATCQEIPQKGGSTDTQYF. In DNA, the CDR3 is TGTGCCACCTGCCAAGAAATCCCCCAAAAGGGGGGTAGCACAGATACGCAGTATTTT.

The chain has TRBV12-2 and TRBJ2-2; the table calls TRBD2, which could not be checked here. TRBV12-2 is a documented pseudogene. CDR3 size: 19 residues. CDR3 loop: CASRLRTRLAGDDTGELFF. In DNA, the CDR3 is TGTGCAAGTCGCTTACGAACCAGACTAGCGGGAGATGACACCGGGGAGCTGTTTTTT.